Listed here is a single T cell receptor beta chain. The antigen is undetermined. The CDR3 contains 15 residues. Per the germline V gene, CDR1 is SGHVS and CDR2 is FQNEAQ. With 2 bases removed from V and 2 bases from J, the gap between germline ends came to 13 bases. TCRdb itself ran the reads through MiXCR, one entry per CDR3 protein. The table has fewer than 650,000 distinct CDR3 sequences, approximately 40% seen once. This sample was included in a study of T cell repertoires in cytomegalovirus infection. About the research overall: HLA-C-restricted CMV epitopes, recently identified, and well-studied HLA-B-restricted ones were used by the study. The public TCR beta signatures pointed to both CMV infection and matching HLA type. Regarding the study as a whole: Dominating the ex vivo response were HLA-C-restricted CMV-specific TCR beta clonotypes.

This clonotype was obtained from a human donor in good health (CMV status not recorded). Some clones in this sample may be carry-over from other donors' samples. The source was cultured PBMCs, collected from culture after CMV antigen stimulation. V and J are TRBV7-8 and TRBJ2-7; D call uncertain. CDR3: CASSLRMEVAYEQYF. CDR3 nucleotide sequence: TGTGCCAGCAGCTTAAGGATGGAAGTCGCCTACGAGCAGTACTTC.